The TCR beta chain under discussion was sequenced for a study of cytomegalovirus exposure and HLA in healthy donors. This clone showed up many times. V lost 5 bases and J lost 4; bases outside the gene matches: 3. This CDR3 contains 15 residues. Germline values: CDR1 MNHNS, CDR2 SASEGT. 60 Vbeta and 13 Jbeta primers were used in PCR. Profiled with immunoSEQ multiplex PCR; TCRdb holds only in-frame clones, not every one. The sample lists 140,000 to 150,000 clones; roughly 78% were seen once. The chain has TRBV6-1 and TRBJ2-1; 12 bases agree with TRBD2. The receptor was isolated from a female donor in good health and CMV-seronegative. Sequenced sample: PBMCs. In nucleotides, the CDR3 is TGTGCCAGCAGTCAGACTAGCGGGAGATACAATGAGCAGTTCTTC. Residues: CASSQTSGRYNEQFF.